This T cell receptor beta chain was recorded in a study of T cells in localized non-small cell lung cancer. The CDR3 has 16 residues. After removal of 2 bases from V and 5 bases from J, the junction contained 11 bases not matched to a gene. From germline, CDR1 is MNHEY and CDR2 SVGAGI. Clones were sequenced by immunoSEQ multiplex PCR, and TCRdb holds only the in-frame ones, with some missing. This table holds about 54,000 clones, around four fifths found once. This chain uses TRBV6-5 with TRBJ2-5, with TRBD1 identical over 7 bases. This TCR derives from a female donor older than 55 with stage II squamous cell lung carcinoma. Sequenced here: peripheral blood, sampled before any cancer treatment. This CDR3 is CASSYHPGTAKETQYF. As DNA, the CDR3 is TGTGCCAGCAGTTACCACCCGGGGACAGCTAAGGAGACCCAGTACTTC.